These 16 T cell receptor beta chains were sequenced from one sample in a study of T cell responses to AZD1222 COVID-19 vaccine. The protocol was immunoSEQ multiplex PCR, while the TCRdb copy is restricted to in-frame clones and leaves out a portion. The sample lists 15,000 to 18,000 clones, about 85% occurring once. The sequencing used peripheral blood, collected 28 days after the second AZD1222 dose. Source of these receptors: an adult who received the AZD1222 COVID-19 vaccine.

This chain uses TRBV4-1 with TRBJ2-5; 7 bases match TRBD1. V gave up 0 bases and J gave up 2 bases; unmatched junction bases: 6. This CDR3 has 16 amino acids. Germline V gene lookup returns CDR1 MGHRA and CDR2 YSYEKL. In DNA, the CDR3 is TGCGCCAGCAGCCAAGATAGGGGACAGTTACAAGAGACCCAGTACTTC. This gives the protein CASSQDRGQLQETQYF.

The chain employs TRBV7-2 and TRBJ1-5; D ambiguous. Looked up from germline, CDR1 is SGHTA and CDR2 is FQGNSA. The CDR3 has 12 residues. The V gene lost 3 bases and the J gene lost 4 bases, with 4 bases spanning the gap. The CDR3 bases are TGTGCCAGCAGCTTCGGGAATCAGCCCCAGCATTTT. Protein sequence: CASSFGNQPQHF. Drawing the rest from reference TRBV7-2 and TRBJ1-5, the complete variable domain is GAGVSQSPSNKVTEKGKDVELRCDPISGHTALYWYRQSLGQGLEFLIYFQGNSAPDKSGLPSDRFSAERTGGSVSTLTIQRTQQEDSAVYLCASSFGNQPQHFGDGTRLSIL.

The chain uses TRBV5-6 and TRBJ2-1; possibly TRBD2 for D (5 bases). CDR1 SGHDT and CDR2 YYEEEE come from the germline V gene. This CDR3 is 13 amino acids long. V was clipped by 0 bases and J by 7 bases, with 8 bases between them. This CDR3 is CASSLVRGNEQFF. DNA for the CDR3: TGTGCCAGCAGCTTGGTCCGCGGGAATGAGCAGTTCTTC.

This chain uses TRBV4-1 with TRBJ2-1, with 8 bases that match TRBD1. Germline V lookup: CDR1 MGHRA, CDR2 YSYEKL. V lost 0 bases and J lost 9; bases outside the gene matches: 4. This CDR3 is 14 amino acids long. Written as DNA, the CDR3 is TGCGCCAGCAGCCAAGATGTAACAGGGGGTGAGCAGTTCTTC. This translates into CASSQDVTGGEQFF.

V usage is TRBV27 and J usage is TRBJ1-3, with 9 bases identical to TRBD1. CDR3 size: 16 residues. Germline values: CDR1 MNHEY, CDR2 SMNVEV (reference sequence). V lost 6 bases to trimming and J lost 0 bases; unmatched junction nucleotides: 6. CDR3 nucleotides: TGTGCCAGCAGCAGGGGACAGGGCATCTCTGGAAACACCATATATTTT. It codes for CASSRGQGISGNTIYF.

This clone was detected once. The V call is TRBV14, the J call TRBJ2-7; TRBD1 or TRBD2 may be the D gene (5 bases each). With 0 bases removed from V and 1 base from J, the gap between germline ends came to 10 bases. Germline CDR1 is SGHDN and CDR2 is FVKESK. There are 15 residues in the CDR3. The CDR3 coding sequence is TGTGCCAGCAGCCAAGAGGGGGTAGGTTCCTACGAGCAGTACTTC. Translating it yields CASSQEGVGSYEQYF. Full variable domain (outside the CDR3, taken from reference TRBV14 and TRBJ2-7): EAGVTQFPSHSVIEKGQTVTLRCDPISGHDNLYWYRRVMGKEIKFLLHFVKESKQDESGMPNNRFLAERTGGTYSTLKVQPAELEDSGVYFCASSQEGVGSYEQYFGPGTRLTVT.

The genes are TRBV29-1 and TRBJ2-1; D not resolved. Germline V gives CDR1 SQVTM, CDR2 ANQGSEA. The CDR3 length is 12 residues. V shed 7 bases and J shed 0 bases, with 7 bases lying between them. This CDR3 reads CSGTNSYNEQFF. DNA for the CDR3: TGCAGCGGAACTAACTCCTACAATGAGCAGTTCTTC.

This clone qualifies as medium-sized (0.01 to 0.1%). The chain uses TRBV19 and TRBJ2-1; TRBD1 matches 9 bases. The germline CDR1 and CDR2 sequences are LNHDA and SQIVND (reference sequence). The CDR3 contains 17 residues. Trimming removed 5 bases from V and 7 bases from J; junction bases left unmatched: 15. As DNA, the CDR3 is TGTGCCAGTAGTGACCGGGACAGGGAATTCAGTGGAAATGAGCAGTTCTTC. Amino acid sequence: CASSDRDREFSGNEQFF.

CDR3 in amino acids: CASDTGTYGYTF. CDR3 coding DNA: TGTGCCAGCGATACAGGGACCTATGGCTACACCTTC. The chain combines TRBV12-3 or TRBV12-4 with TRBJ1-2; tentatively, D is TRBD1 (6 bases). V was shortened by 8 bases and J by 4 bases, with 11 bases between the two germline ends. The CDR3 sequence is 12 residues long.

V usage is TRBV7-6 and J usage is TRBJ2-1; the D gene is possibly TRBD1 (6 bases). This CDR3 region has 16 residues. V was clipped by 1 base and J by 7 bases, with 17 bases between them. Germline V lookup: CDR1 SGHVS, CDR2 FNYEAQ. CDR3 bases: TGTGCCAGCAGCTTAGTAGAGGGGGTGAGTAGGAATGAGCAGTTCTTC. It encodes CASSLVEGVSRNEQFF.

The chain uses TRBV19 and TRBJ2-3; no clear D gene. CDR1 is LNHDA and CDR2 is SQIVND in the germline V gene (reference sequence). This CDR3 contains 14 residues. V was shortened by 5 bases and J by 4 bases, with 13 bases between the two germline ends. The CDR3 loop reads CASSVSRNADTQYF. CDR3 coding DNA: TGTGCCAGTAGTGTCTCAAGGAACGCAGATACGCAGTATTTT.

The chain combines TRBV18 with TRBJ2-1, with D possibly TRBD1 on 5 matching bases. The CDR3 contains 12 residues. Germline V lookup: CDR1 KGHSH, CDR2 LQKENI. V was clipped by 5 bases and J by 9 bases, with 11 bases between them. DNA for the CDR3: TGTGCCAGCTCATCTCAGGGTGGTGAGCAGTTCTTC. Protein sequence: CASSSQGGEQFF.

The J gene is TRBJ1-2, the V gene TRBV29-1; TRBD1 is a possible D gene (5 bases). Germline V gene lookup returns CDR1 SQVTM and CDR2 ANQGSEA. V lost 3 bases, J lost 8 bases, and 19 bases lay in between. This CDR3 is built from 14 residues. CDR3 sequence reads: CSVDRDSGRRGYTF. CDR3 coding DNA: TGCAGCGTTGATAGAGACAGCGGACGGAGGGGCTACACCTTC. The whole variable domain, remainder taken from reference TRBV29-1 and TRBJ1-2, is SAVISQKPSRDICQRGTSLTIQCQVDSQVTMMFWYRQQPGQSLTLIATANQGSEATYESGFVIDKFPISRPNLTFSTLTVSNMSPEDSSIYLCSVDRDSGRRGYTFGSGTRLTVV.

The rearrangement joins TRBV28 to TRBJ1-2; 8 bases map to TRBD1. Germline lookup yields CDR1 MDHEN and CDR2 SYDVKM. After removal of 6 bases from V and 4 bases from J, the junction contained 7 bases not matched to a gene. The CDR3 is made up of 14 amino acids. The CDR3 nucleotides are TGTGCCAGCAGAGCACAGGGGGTCGGCTATGGCTACACCTTC. It translates to CASRAQGVGYGYTF.

This clone was seen more than once but under ten times. The chain combines TRBV21-1 with TRBJ1-2. TRBV21-1 represents a pseudogene. The CDR3 spans 10 residues. The CDR3 sequence is CASSDYGYTF. CDR3 DNA: TGTGCCAGCAGTGACTATGGCTACACCTTC.

The rearrangement joins TRBV28 to TRBJ1-5, with 10 nucleotides matching TRBD1. Trimming at V came to 2 bases and at J to 6 bases, leaving 7 bases not matched to a gene. CDR3 length: 16 residues. Germline CDR1 MDHEN, CDR2 SYDVKM. This chain's CDR3 is CASSLPGGQGSQPQHF. The CDR3 coding sequence is TGTGCCAGCAGTTTACCCGGGGGACAGGGGAGTCAGCCCCAGCATTTT.